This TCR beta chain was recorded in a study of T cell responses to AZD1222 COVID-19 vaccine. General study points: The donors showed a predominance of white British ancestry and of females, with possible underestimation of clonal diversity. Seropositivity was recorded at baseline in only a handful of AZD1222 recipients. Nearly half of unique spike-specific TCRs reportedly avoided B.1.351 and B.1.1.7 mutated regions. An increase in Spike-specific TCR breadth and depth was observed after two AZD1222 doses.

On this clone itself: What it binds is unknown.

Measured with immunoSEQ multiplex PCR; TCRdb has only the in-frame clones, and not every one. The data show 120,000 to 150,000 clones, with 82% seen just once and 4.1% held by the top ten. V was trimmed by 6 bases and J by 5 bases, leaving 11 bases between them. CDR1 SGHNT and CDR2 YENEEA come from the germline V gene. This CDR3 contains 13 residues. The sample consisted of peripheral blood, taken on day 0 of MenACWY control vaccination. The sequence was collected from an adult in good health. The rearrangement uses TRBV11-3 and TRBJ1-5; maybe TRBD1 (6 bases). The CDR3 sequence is CASSRGGDQPQHF. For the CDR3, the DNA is TGTGCCAGCAGTCGAGGGGGGGATCAGCCCCAGCATTTT. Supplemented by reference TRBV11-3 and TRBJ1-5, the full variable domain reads EAGVVQSPRYKIIEKKQPVAFWCNPISGHNTLYWYLQNLGQGPELLIRYENEEAVDDSQLPKDRFSAERLKGVDSTLKIQPAELGDSAVYLCASSRGGDQPQHFGDGTRLSIL.